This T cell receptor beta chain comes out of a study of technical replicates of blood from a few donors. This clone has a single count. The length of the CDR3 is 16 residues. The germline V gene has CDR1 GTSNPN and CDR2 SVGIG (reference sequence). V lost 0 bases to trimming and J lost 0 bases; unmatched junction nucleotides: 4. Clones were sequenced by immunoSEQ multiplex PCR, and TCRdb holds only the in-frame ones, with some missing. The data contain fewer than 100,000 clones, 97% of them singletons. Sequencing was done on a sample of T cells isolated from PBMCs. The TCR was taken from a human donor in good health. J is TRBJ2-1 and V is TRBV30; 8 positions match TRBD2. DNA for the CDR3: TGTGCCTGGAGTGTTTCGGGGGGGGCCTCCTACAATGAGCAGTTCTTC. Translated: CAWSVSGGASYNEQFF. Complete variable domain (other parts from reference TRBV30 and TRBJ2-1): SQTIHQWPATLVQPVGSPLSLECTVEGTSNPNLYWYRQAAGRGLQLLFYSVGIGQISSEVPQNLSASRPQDRQFILSSKKLLLSDSGFYLCAWSVSGGASYNEQFFGPGTRLTVL.